This T cell receptor (beta chain) was captured in a study of control samples from healthy donors and cancer patients. This table comes from immunoSEQ multiplex PCR, and its TCRdb copy is limited to in-frame clones, with some not included. The sample contains 90,000 to 110,000 clones, about nine tenths of which appear only once. Unmatched junction bases numbered 8, after V lost 1 base and J lost 4 bases. The length of the CDR3 is 16 residues. CDR1 is MGHRA and CDR2 is YSYEKL in the germline V gene. The rearrangement uses TRBV4-1 and TRBJ2-7, with 9 nucleotides matching TRBD1. The sequence came from a human donor in good health. The donor label of this sample is uncertain. Sequenced input: blood. Written as DNA, the CDR3 is TGCGCCAGCAGCCAAGGGATTGGACAGGGGCGGTACGAGCAGTACTTC. Protein product: CASSQGIGQGRYEQYF.